Below, 27 T cell receptor beta chains from the same sample are listed, as sequenced in a study of cytomegalovirus exposure and HLA in healthy donors. The PCR was carried out with 60 Vbeta primers and 13 Jbeta primers. Libraries were prepared by immunoSEQ multiplex PCR; TCRdb keeps only in-frame clonotypes and omits some of them. The profile covers some 190,000 clones, with 76% appearing a single time and about 1.5% taken by the ten largest. Input material: PBMCs. All receptors derive from a man between 18 and 29 years old in good health and CMV-seronegative.

This chain links TRBV27 with TRBJ1-5; D is uncertain. CDR1 MNHEY and CDR2 SMNVEV come from the germline V gene (reference sequence). Trimming pared 0 bases from V and 1 base from J, leaving 10 bases between. The CDR3 has 16 residues. The CDR3 is CASSLSAGESNQPQHF. CDR3 coding DNA: TGTGCCAGCAGTTTATCGGCAGGTGAAAGCAATCAGCCCCAGCATTTT.

CDR3 coding DNA: TGTGCCAGCAGTGACTTAGCGGGGGGCCAAGAGACCCAGTACTTC. Amino acid sequence: CASSDLAGGQETQYF. The rearrangement joins TRBV6-1 to TRBJ2-5; 10 bases match TRBD2. Germline-derived CDR1 and CDR2 are MNHNS and SASEGT. This CDR3 spans 15 amino acids. V lost 3 bases and J lost 1; bases outside the gene matches: 2.

In nucleotides, the CDR3 is TGTGCCAGCAGCTCCGGACTAGCGGTCACAGATACGCAGTATTTT. It specifies CASSSGLAVTDTQYF. The chain recombines TRBV7-9 with TRBJ2-3; 10 nucleotides agree with TRBD2. CDR3 length: 15 amino acids. Germline assignment: CDR1 SEHNR and CDR2 FQNEAQ (reference sequence). After removal of 4 bases from V and 2 bases from J, the junction contained 3 bases not matched to a gene.

The gene calls are TRBV5-1 and TRBJ2-5; the match to TRBD1 covers 7 bases. The V segment lost 5 bases and the J segment 2 bases; nucleotides outside the gene matches: 3. There are 13 residues in the CDR3. The V gene's germline CDR1 is SGHRS and CDR2 YFSETQ. CDR3 sequence reads: CASRPTGQETQYF. CDR3 DNA: TGCGCCAGCAGGCCGACAGGGCAAGAGACCCAGTACTTC.

This sequence joins TRBV28 and TRBJ1-1; no definite D call. This CDR3 has 15 residues. Germline CDR1 MDHEN, CDR2 SYDVKM. Trimming removed 5 bases at V and 1 base at J, with 14 bases between. The CDR3 DNA follows: TGTGCCAGCAGTCCCGCCTTACGGGGGAACACTGAAGCTTTCTTT. Encoded protein: CASSPALRGNTEAFF. Supplemented by reference TRBV28 and TRBJ1-1, the full variable domain reads DVKVTQSSRYLVKRTGEKVFLECVQDMDHENMFWYRQDPGLGLRLIYFSYDVKMKEKGDIPEGYSVSREKKERFSLILESASTNQTSMYLCASSPALRGNTEAFFGQGTRLTVV.

V usage is TRBV30 and J usage is TRBJ1-1; 8 bases align to TRBD1. Trimming at V came to 3 bases and at J to 3 bases, leaving 9 bases not matched to a gene. Germline V lookup: CDR1 GTSNPN, CDR2 SVGIG (reference sequence). The CDR3 totals 15 residues. The CDR3 DNA reads as TGTGCCTGGAGGCCCCAGGGGGCGCTGGACACTGAAGCTTTCTTT. Encoded protein: CAWRPQGALDTEAFF. Drawing the rest from reference TRBV30 and TRBJ1-1, the complete variable domain is SQTIHQWPATLVQPVGSPLSLECTVEGTSNPNLYWYRQAAGRGLQLLFYSVGIGQISSEVPQNLSASRPQDRQFILSSKKLLLSDSGFYLCAWRPQGALDTEAFFGQGTRLTVV.

This clone was counted a single time. This sequence joins TRBV5-1 and TRBJ2-5; unclear D gene. CDR3 length equals 12 residues. Germline V lookup: CDR1 SGHRS, CDR2 YFSETQ. V lost 4 bases, J lost 2 bases, and 6 bases lay in between. The CDR3 is CASSLLQETQYF. The CDR3 coding sequence is TGCGCCAGCAGCCTTTTACAAGAGACCCAGTACTTC.

The V and J genes are TRBV6-6 and TRBJ1-5; D is perhaps TRBD1 (5 bases). CDR1 and CDR2 from the germline V gene are MNHNY and SVGAGI (reference sequence). The germline V and J ends were trimmed by 6 bases and 10 bases, with 16 bases remaining between them. The CDR3 has 13 amino acids. The CDR3 sequence is CASRPDSQNPQHF. CDR3 coding DNA: TGTGCCAGCAGACCTGACAGCCAGAATCCCCAGCATTTT.

V and J are TRBV28 and TRBJ2-1, with 11 bases lining up with TRBD2. The V gene's germline CDR1 is MDHEN and CDR2 SYDVKM. V dropped 2 bases and J dropped 0; count of bases not matched to a gene: 9. This CDR3 is built from 19 residues. The CDR3 region has the DNA TGTGCCAGCAGTTTAGCCGTGGTAGCGGGAGGGAGCTCCTACAATGAGCAGTTCTTC. It specifies CASSLAVVAGGSSYNEQFF.

The chain couples TRBV5-1 to TRBJ2-2; the D is unclear. CDR1 is SGHRS and CDR2 is YFSETQ in the germline V gene. The V end lost 2 bases, the J end lost 4 bases, and 9 bases lay between the germline ends. The CDR3 extends over 14 amino acids. CDR3 DNA: TGCGCCAGCAGCTTTCTTAGCAGCACCGGGGAGCTGTTTTTT. This translates into CASSFLSSTGELFF.

The chain couples TRBV28 to TRBJ2-3; 10 positions match TRBD2. This CDR3 region has 18 residues. With 7 bases clipped from V and 0 bases from J, the junction kept 13 bases outside the gene matches. The germline V gene encodes CDR1 MDHEN and CDR2 SYDVKM. The CDR3 DNA follows: TGTGCCAGCACCCCGACGACTAGCGGGCAATCTAGCACAGATACGCAGTATTTT. Translated: CASTPTTSGQSSTDTQYF.

CDR3 residues: CAWTASGLYEQYF. The CDR3 DNA sequence: TGTGCCTGGACAGCTAGCGGCCTCTACGAGCAGTACTTC. V and J are TRBV30 and TRBJ2-7, with 7 bases matching TRBD2. The CDR3 extends over 13 amino acids. The germline gives CDR1 GTSNPN, CDR2 SVGIG (reference sequence). V was clipped by 4 bases and J by 3 bases; unmatched bases: 6.

The genes are TRBV2 and TRBJ2-7; D possibly corresponds to TRBD1 (6 bases). Germline CDR1 is SNHLY and CDR2 is FYNNEI. The CDR3 sequence is 10 residues long. V was pared by 5 bases and J by 11 bases, with 10 bases between. The CDR3 region has the DNA TGTGCCAGCAGTACAGGGTCGAAGTACTTC. It yields the protein CASSTGSKYF.

A word on this clone: A read error may account for a junction end that differs from germline. The chain has TRBV7-7 and TRBJ2-1, with 8 positions matching TRBD1. CDR3 size: 15 residues. The germline CDR1 and CDR2 sequences are SSHAT and FNYEAQ (reference sequence). The CDR3 region has the DNA TGTGCTAGCAGCTCTCGACAGGGGCGTGACAATGAGCAGTTCTTC. It encodes CASSSRQGRDNEQFF.

This chain connects TRBV9 to TRBJ2-2; possible D gene TRBD2, 6 bases. The CDR3 covers 15 residues. Germline V gene lookup returns CDR1 SGDLS and CDR2 YYNGEE. V gave up 1 base and J gave up 5 bases, with 12 bases separating them. The CDR3 region has the DNA TGTGCCAGCAGCGTAAGCGGAGGGCGGACCGGGGAGCTGTTTTTT. Translation: CASSVSGGRTGELFF. The full variable domain, rest sourced from reference TRBV9 and TRBJ2-2, is DSGVTQTPKHLITATGQRVTLRCSPRSGDLSVYWYQQSLDQGLQFLIQYYNGEERAKGNILERFSAQQFPDLHSELNLSSLELGDSALYFCASSVSGGRTGELFFGEGSRLTVL.

This sequence joins TRBV28 and TRBJ1-2; D might be TRBD1 (6 bases). CDR1 and CDR2 (germline): MDHEN, SYDVKM. V was shortened by 8 bases and J by 7 bases, with 14 bases between the two germline ends. This CDR3 is built from 12 residues. The CDR3 DNA sequence: TGTGCCAGCTCCCGGGGGGCAGGTGGCTACACCTTC. Translated: CASSRGAGGYTF.

The chain couples TRBV28 to TRBJ2-7, with 14 bases that match TRBD2. The CDR3 runs 22 residues. V dropped 2 bases and J dropped 0; count of bases not matched to a gene: 18. Germline-derived CDR1 and CDR2 are MDHEN and SYDVKM. CDR3 sequence (DNA): TGTGCCAGCAGTTTACTACTAGGCGCTGGGACTAGCGGGGGACGAAGCTCCTACGAGCAGTACTTC. Translated: CASSLLLGAGTSGGRSSYEQYF.

The V and J genes are TRBV7-9 and TRBJ2-3, with 7 bases that match TRBD1. J gave up 1 base and V 7 bases, and 8 bases lay outside the gene matches. Germline V gene data show CDR1 as SEHNR and CDR2 as FQNEAQ (reference sequence). The CDR3 is 15 residues long. As DNA, the CDR3 is TGTGCCAGCACCCCGGACAGGTCGGGCACAGATACGCAGTATTTT. Its protein product is CASTPDRSGTDTQYF.

This clone has a single count. The chain employs TRBV10-3 and TRBJ2-7; TRBD2 might be the D (5 bases). The germline CDR1 and CDR2 sequences are ENHRY and SYGVKD. V was shortened by 4 bases and J by 0 bases, with 13 bases between the two germline ends. The length of the CDR3 is 15 residues. In DNA, the CDR3 is TGTGCCATCAGTGGGCTAGCCGAGAGCTCCTACGAGCAGTACTTC. Protein product: CAISGLAESSYEQYF.

This clone was seen only once. The chain joins TRBV2 to TRBJ1-1; D gene unclear. Trimming removed 4 bases at V and 0 bases at J, with 9 bases between. Germline CDR1 and CDR2: SNHLY and FYNNEI. There are 14 residues in the CDR3. Here the CDR3 DNA reads TGTGCCAGCAGTGTCGGGGAGGTGAACACTGAAGCTTTCTTT. Its translation: CASSVGEVNTEAFF.

The chain uses TRBV7-9 and TRBJ2-4; possible D gene TRBD2, 8 bases. CDR3 length: 17 residues. Germline V lookup: CDR1 SEHNR, CDR2 FQNEAQ (reference sequence). Trimming took off 4 bases at V and 6 bases at J, with 22 bases between the two ends. Written as DNA, the CDR3 is TGTGCCAGCAGCTCGGTGCGAGGGGGCCGGGAGGGAAACATTCAGTACTTC. Translation: CASSSVRGGREGNIQYF.

The CDR3 loop is CASSVGTSQGRYEQYF. DNA of the CDR3: TGTGCCAGCAGCGTAGGCACTAGCCAGGGTCGCTACGAGCAGTACTTC. The gene calls are TRBV9 and TRBJ2-7, with a weak D call TRBD2 (6 bases). Germline V gene sequence: CDR1 SGDLS, CDR2 YYNGEE. This CDR3 comprises 16 residues. Trimming left V 0 bases short and J 3 bases short, with 16 bases between. Filled out from reference TRBV9 and TRBJ2-7, the complete variable domain reads DSGVTQTPKHLITATGQRVTLRCSPRSGDLSVYWYQQSLDQGLQFLIQYYNGEERAKGNILERFSAQQFPDLHSELNLSSLELGDSALYFCASSVGTSQGRYEQYFGPGTRLTVT.

The chain couples TRBV9 to TRBJ2-7, with D possibly being TRBD1 (6 bases). Germline CDR1 and CDR2: SGDLS and YYNGEE. Trimming stripped 3 bases from V and 5 bases from J, with 12 bases between. The CDR3 loop spans 13 amino acids. CDR3 sequence: CASSATGPHEQYF. In nucleotides, the CDR3 is TGTGCCAGCAGCGCGACAGGTCCCCACGAGCAGTACTTC.

This chain links TRBV19 with TRBJ2-1, with TRBD2 matching 14 bases. The germline gives CDR1 LNHDA, CDR2 SQIVND (reference sequence). V trimming: 1 base; J trimming: 15 bases; junction bases outside the gene matches: 5. CDR3 size: 14 residues. As DNA, the CDR3 is TGTGCCAGTAGTATAGGGACTAGCGGGGGGCCAGGGTTCTTC. This sequence encodes CASSIGTSGGPGFF.

This chain connects TRBV2 to TRBJ1-2, with D maybe TRBD1 (5 bases). The CDR3 is 15 residues long. V was trimmed by 0 bases and J by 2 bases, leaving 10 bases between them. CDR1 is SNHLY and CDR2 is FYNNEI in the germline V gene. CDR3 nucleotide sequence: TGTGCCAGCAGTGAAGCCCCAGGGTGGAACTATGGCTACACCTTC. It is translated as CASSEAPGWNYGYTF.

V is TRBV6-6 and J is TRBJ2-1; no reliable D call. The CDR3 totals 15 residues. Trimming took 8 bases from V and 8 from J, leaving 22 bases between them. Germline V lookup: CDR1 MNHNY, CDR2 SVGAGI (reference sequence). CDR3 residues: CASYPSPARVYEQFF. CDR3 bases: TGTGCCAGCTACCCGAGTCCAGCACGGGTTTATGAGCAGTTCTTC.

Remarks on this clone: Sequence at one end of the junction differs from germline and may be a read error. This chain connects TRBV7-7 to TRBJ2-1; TRBD2 is a possible D gene (5 bases). In germline, CDR1 is SSHAT, CDR2 FNYEAQ (reference sequence). This CDR3 is 18 amino acids long. The CDR3 loop reads CASSPSTATAGAYNEQFF. The DNA for the CDR3 is TGTGCTAGCAGTCCATCTACAGCAACAGCCGGGGCCTACAATGAGCAGTTCTTC.